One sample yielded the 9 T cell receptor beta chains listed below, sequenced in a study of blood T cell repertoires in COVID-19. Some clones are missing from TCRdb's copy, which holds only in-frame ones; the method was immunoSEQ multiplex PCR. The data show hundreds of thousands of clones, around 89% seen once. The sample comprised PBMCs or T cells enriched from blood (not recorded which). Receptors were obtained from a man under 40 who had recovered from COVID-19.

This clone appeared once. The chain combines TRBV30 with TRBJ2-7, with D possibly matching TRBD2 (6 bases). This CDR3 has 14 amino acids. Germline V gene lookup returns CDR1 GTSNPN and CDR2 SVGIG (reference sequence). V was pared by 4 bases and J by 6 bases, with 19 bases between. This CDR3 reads CAWTRSGGTPEQYF. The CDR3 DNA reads TGTGCCTGGACGAGGAGCGGAGGGACGCCCGAGCAGTACTTC. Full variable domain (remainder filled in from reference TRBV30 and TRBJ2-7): SQTIHQWPATLVQPVGSPLSLECTVEGTSNPNLYWYRQAAGRGLQLLFYSVGIGQISSEVPQNLSASRPQDRQFILSSKKLLLSDSGFYLCAWTRSGGTPEQYFGPGTRLTVT.

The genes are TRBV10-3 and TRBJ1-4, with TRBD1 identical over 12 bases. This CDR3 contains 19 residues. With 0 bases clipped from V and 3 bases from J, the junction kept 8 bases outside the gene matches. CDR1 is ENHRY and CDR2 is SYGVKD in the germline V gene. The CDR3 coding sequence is TGTGCCATCAGTGAGTCTGGGACAGGGGGCGCCGGGGCTAATGAAAAACTGTTTTTT. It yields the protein CAISESGTGGAGANEKLFF.

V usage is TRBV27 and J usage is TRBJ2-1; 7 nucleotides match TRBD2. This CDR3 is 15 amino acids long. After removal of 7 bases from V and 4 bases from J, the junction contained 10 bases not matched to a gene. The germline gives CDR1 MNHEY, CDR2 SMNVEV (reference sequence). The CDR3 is CASNLLGGSYNEQFF. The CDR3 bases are TGTGCCAGCAACCTACTGGGCGGGAGTTACAATGAGCAGTTCTTC.

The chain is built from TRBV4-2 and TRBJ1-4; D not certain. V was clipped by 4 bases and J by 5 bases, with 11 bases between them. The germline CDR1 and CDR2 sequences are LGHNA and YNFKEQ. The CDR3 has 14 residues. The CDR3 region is CASSPAGLNEKLFF. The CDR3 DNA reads TGTGCCAGCAGCCCCGCAGGCTTAAATGAAAAACTGTTTTTT.

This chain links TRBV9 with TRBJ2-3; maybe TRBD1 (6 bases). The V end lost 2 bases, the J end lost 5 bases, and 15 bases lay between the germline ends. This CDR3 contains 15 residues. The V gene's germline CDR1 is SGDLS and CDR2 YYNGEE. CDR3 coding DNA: TGTGCCAGCAGCGTCCAGAGACAAGGGGGAGATACGCAGTATTTT. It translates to CASSVQRQGGDTQYF.

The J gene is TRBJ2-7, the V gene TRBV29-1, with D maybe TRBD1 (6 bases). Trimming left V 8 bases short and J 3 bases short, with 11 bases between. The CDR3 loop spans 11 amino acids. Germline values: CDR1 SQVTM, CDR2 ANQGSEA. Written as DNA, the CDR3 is TGCAGCTCCCGACAGGACTACGAGCAGTACTTC. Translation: CSSRQDYEQYF.

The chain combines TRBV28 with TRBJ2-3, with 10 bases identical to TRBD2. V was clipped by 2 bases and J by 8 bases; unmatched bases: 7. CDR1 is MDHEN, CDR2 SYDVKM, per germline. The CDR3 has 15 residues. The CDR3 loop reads CASSLLAGDSVTQYF. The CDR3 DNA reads TGTGCCAGCAGTTTACTAGCGGGAGATTCAGTTACGCAGTATTTT.

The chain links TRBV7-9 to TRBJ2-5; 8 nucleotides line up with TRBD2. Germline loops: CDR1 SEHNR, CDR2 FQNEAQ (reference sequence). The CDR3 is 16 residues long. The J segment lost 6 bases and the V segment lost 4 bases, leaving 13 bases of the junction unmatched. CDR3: CASSSEGSGSVKTQYF. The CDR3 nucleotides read TGTGCCAGCAGCTCTGAGGGGAGCGGGAGTGTCAAGACCCAGTACTTC.

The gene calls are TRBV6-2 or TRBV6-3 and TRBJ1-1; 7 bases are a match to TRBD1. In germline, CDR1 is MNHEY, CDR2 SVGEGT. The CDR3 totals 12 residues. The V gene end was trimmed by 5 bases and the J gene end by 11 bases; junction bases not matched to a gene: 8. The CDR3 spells CASSTRTGGAFF. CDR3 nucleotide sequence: TGTGCCAGCAGTACCCGGACAGGAGGGGCTTTCTTT.